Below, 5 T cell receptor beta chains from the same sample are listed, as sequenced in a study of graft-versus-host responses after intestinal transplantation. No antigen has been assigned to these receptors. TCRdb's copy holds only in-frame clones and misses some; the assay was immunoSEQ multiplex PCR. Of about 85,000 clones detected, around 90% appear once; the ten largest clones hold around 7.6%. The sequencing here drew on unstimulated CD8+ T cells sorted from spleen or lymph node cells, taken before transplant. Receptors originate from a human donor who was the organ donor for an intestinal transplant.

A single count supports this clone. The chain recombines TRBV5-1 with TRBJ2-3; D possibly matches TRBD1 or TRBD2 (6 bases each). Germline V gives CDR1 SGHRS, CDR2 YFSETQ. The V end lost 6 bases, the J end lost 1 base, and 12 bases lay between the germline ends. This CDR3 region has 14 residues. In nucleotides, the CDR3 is TGCGCCAGCAACCTGGGGGGCCGCACAGATACGCAGTATTTT. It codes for CASNLGGRTDTQYF.

The CDR3 DNA follows: TGCAGCGTTGATGAGTCAGGGAACACTGAAGCTTTCTTT. Translation: CSVDESGNTEAFF. This sequence joins TRBV29-1 and TRBJ1-1; unclear D gene. The CDR3 consists of 13 residues. Germline lookup yields CDR1 SQVTM and CDR2 ANQGSEA. V dropped 3 bases and J dropped 1 base, with 9 bases sitting between them.

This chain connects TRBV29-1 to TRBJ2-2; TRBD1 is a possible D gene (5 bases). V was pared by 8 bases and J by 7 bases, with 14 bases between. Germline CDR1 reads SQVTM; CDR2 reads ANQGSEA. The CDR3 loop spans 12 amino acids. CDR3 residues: CSTPGPFGELFF. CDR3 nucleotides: TGCAGCACCCCAGGGCCGTTCGGGGAGCTGTTTTTT.

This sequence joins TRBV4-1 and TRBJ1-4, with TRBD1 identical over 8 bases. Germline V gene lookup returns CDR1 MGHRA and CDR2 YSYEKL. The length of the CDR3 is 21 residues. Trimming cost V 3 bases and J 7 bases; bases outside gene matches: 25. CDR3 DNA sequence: TGCGCCAGCAGCCAGGCGAAAGGACGGGACAGGAGGAGAGGGCCCTTTGAAAAACTGTTTTTT. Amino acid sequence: CASSQAKGRDRRRGPFEKLFF.

The CDR3 DNA is TGTGCCAGCAGCGACTACTACAGGGGTAACACTGAAGCTTTCTTT. Translated: CASSDYYRGNTEAFF. J is TRBJ1-1 and V is TRBV2; the match to TRBD1 covers 7 bases. With V trimmed by 6 bases and J by 2 bases, 9 bases remained unmatched. Germline lookup yields CDR1 SNHLY and CDR2 FYNNEI. The CDR3 loop spans 15 amino acids.